This T cell receptor (beta chain) was identified during a study of T cells after yellow fever vaccination. The study, taken as a whole, reports: Secondary responses were weaker yet peaked faster, day 5 versus 15. Most clones from primary vaccination were detected again post-booster (around 95% CD4, more than 85% CD8).

The CDR3 is 16 residues long. The V end was cut by 1 base, the J end by 7 bases, with 14 bases between. CDR1 is MDHEN and CDR2 is SYDVKM in the germline V gene. This clonotype was detected many times. The target antigen is unknown. TCRdb used MiXCR to reprocess the 5' RACE reads, holding one entry per CDR3 protein. The sample records more than 250,000 distinct CDR3 sequences, 6.8% being singletons. The clonotype originates from a man aged 18 to 29 who received the YFV17D yellow fever vaccine. Sequencing used PBMCs, obtained more than 40 days after the first yellow fever vaccination. This chain links TRBV28 with TRBJ1-6; D is unresolved. Here the CDR3 DNA reads TGTGCCAGCAGTTTATTGCACTTCTCGGACAATTCACCCCTCCACTTT. It is translated as CASSLLHFSDNSPLHF.